This T cell receptor (beta chain) appears in the sequencing data of a study of siplizumab effects on memory and regulatory T cells. Sequencing was performed with immunoSEQ multiplex PCR; in TCRdb, only in-frame clones are kept and a portion is missing. Among approximately 100,000 clones listed, about 91% were seen once. This clone appeared once. One junction end disagrees with the germline gene, perhaps due to a read error. CDR3 length: 12 amino acids. The germline CDR1 and CDR2 sequences are SGHNT and YYREEE (reference sequence). Sequencing was carried out using Tregs sorted from blood. The source is a human donor in good health. The chain uses TRBV5-4 and TRBJ1-2, with D possibly matching TRBD1 (6 bases). The CDR3 DNA is TGTGCCAGCAGGTTGGACAGAAGTGGCTACACCTTC. Amino acids: CASRLDRSGYTF.